This T cell receptor beta chain was retrieved from a study of blood T cell repertoires in COVID-19. Study-wide background: The United States, Italy and Spain were the sources of the acute and convalescent COVID-19 samples. Nucleic acid was either cDNA or gDNA, and it came from T cells, B-cell-depleted T cells, or PBMCs.

In the original workflow: From reference gene primer amplification, estimates of nucleated cell counts were derived. Sequencing used immunoSEQ multiplex PCR; TCRdb keeps in-frame clones, though not all of them. V, J and clone size are taken as reported in that table, and D and trimming were inferred from the DNA itself. The table has 180,000 or so clones, around 85% seen once. V lost 5 bases, J lost 2 bases, and 8 bases lay in between. CDR3 length: 13 amino acids. The germline CDR1 and CDR2 sequences are SGHTA and FQGTGA. This chain links TRBV7-3 with TRBJ2-3, with D unresolved. Sequenced: peripheral blood. The receptor comes from a woman aged 55-75 years with acute or convalescent COVID-19. The CDR3 reads CASSRQVTDTQYF. As DNA, the CDR3 is TGTGCCAGCAGCCGCCAGGTCACAGATACGCAGTATTTT.